The rows below give T cell receptor beta chains drawn from one sample of a study of shared clonotypes between healthy human individuals. Some clones are missing from TCRdb's copy, which holds only in-frame ones; the method was immunoSEQ multiplex PCR. The sample yields about 380,000 clones, 96% seen once. Specimen: memory CD8+ T cells sorted from blood. The receptors originated from a man under 40 in good health. Both conserved end residues are part of each CDR3. The order of the fields is V gene, J gene, D gene, clone size, CDR3 DNA, CDR3 protein. A D gene is named only where the DNA matches it firmly. Size is stated for part of the rows, as once, few or many counts, or as a class when the clone is expanded.

V: TRBV18; J: TRBJ2-2; D: -; size: -; DNA: TGTGCCAGCCGCACTAGCACCGGGGAGCTGTTTTTT; CDR3: CASRTSTGELFF
V: TRBV7-9; J: TRBJ2-5; D: TRBD1; size: -; DNA: TGTGCCAGCAGCTTACCCTGGGACAGGGGGCAAGAGACCCAGTACTTC; CDR3: CASSLPWDRGQETQYF
V: TRBV10-3; J: TRBJ2-5; D: -; size: -; DNA: TGTGCCATCAGTACGGGAGTGCGAGAGACCCAGTACTTC; CDR3: CAISTGVRETQYF
V: TRBV28; J: TRBJ2-6; D: -; size: -; DNA: TGTGCCAGCAGCGAAGGGACGTTCGGGGCCAACGTCCTGACTTTC; CDR3: CASSEGTFGANVLTF
V: TRBV4-1; J: TRBJ1-2; D: TRBD1; size: -; DNA: TGCGCCAGCAGCCAAGACGAAGACAGGGACTATGGCTACACCTTC; CDR3: CASSQDEDRDYGYTF
V: TRBV2; J: TRBJ2-1; D: -; size: -; DNA: TGTGCCAGCATCCAGGGCACCCTCTACAATGAGCAGTTCTTC; CDR3: CASIQGTLYNEQFF
V: TRBV9; J: TRBJ2-2; D: -; size: once; DNA: TGTGCCAGCTCCCAGGGAAACACCGGGGAGCTGTTTTTT; CDR3: CASSQGNTGELFF
V: TRBV2; J: TRBJ2-5; D: -; size: -; DNA: TGTGCCAGCAGGGCTGAAGAGACCCAGTACTTC; CDR3: CASRAEETQYF
V: TRBV6-5; J: TRBJ1-1; D: -; size: -; DNA: TGTGCCAGCAGTTGGACCCCCGGGACACCAGGAGGAGCTTTCTTT; CDR3: CASSWTPGTPGGAFF
V: TRBV15; J: TRBJ2-5; D: -; size: -; DNA: TGTGCCACCAGCAGAGGGCCAGGTGATTTGCAAGAGACCCAGTACTTC; CDR3: CATSRGPGDLQETQYF
V: TRBV7-2; J: TRBJ2-7; D: -; size: -; DNA: TGTGCCAGCAGCTTAGGTTTAGGTTACTACGAGCAGTACTTC; CDR3: CASSLGLGYYEQYF
V: TRBV28; J: TRBJ1-3; D: -; size: -; DNA: TGTGCCAGCAGTTTATTGTCGGGGGCGTATGGAAACACCATATATTTT; CDR3: CASSLLSGAYGNTIYF
V: TRBV10-3; J: TRBJ1-3; D: -; size: -; DNA: TGTGCCATTCGAGGCGCAGGGCATTCTGGAAACACCATATATTTT; CDR3: CAIRGAGHSGNTIYF